The clone carrying this T cell receptor (beta chain) was seen more than once but under ten times. Its target is unknown. The data originate from a study of blood T cells in healthy people across ages. Overall study findings and caveats: A conclusive naive versus antigen-experienced comparison was prevented by the unsorted PBMCs.

This CDR3 has 14 amino acids. Deletions cut 0 bases from V and 0 bases from J, with 9 bases between. The germline gives CDR1 DFQATT, CDR2 SNEGSKA (reference sequence). A second PCR of about 6 to 12 cycles used a sample-barcoded 5' primer and a J-beta primer mix. A tag from a template-switch adaptor with 12 random nucleotides marked each cDNA molecule. The yield of each sample was at least 2.5 million CDR3-containing paired-end reads. Via MiXCR, TCRdb re-called the 5' RACE reads, giving one row per CDR3 protein. The sample lists fewer than 950,000 distinct CDR3 sequences; about 53% were seen once. The TCR originated in a man older than 75 in good health. Sequencing was carried out using blood. V usage is TRBV20-1 and J usage is TRBJ2-7; D gene ambiguous. The CDR3 sequence: CSARDPRVSYEQYF. The DNA of the CDR3 is TGCAGTGCTAGAGATCCTAGGGTCTCCTACGAGCAGTACTTC.